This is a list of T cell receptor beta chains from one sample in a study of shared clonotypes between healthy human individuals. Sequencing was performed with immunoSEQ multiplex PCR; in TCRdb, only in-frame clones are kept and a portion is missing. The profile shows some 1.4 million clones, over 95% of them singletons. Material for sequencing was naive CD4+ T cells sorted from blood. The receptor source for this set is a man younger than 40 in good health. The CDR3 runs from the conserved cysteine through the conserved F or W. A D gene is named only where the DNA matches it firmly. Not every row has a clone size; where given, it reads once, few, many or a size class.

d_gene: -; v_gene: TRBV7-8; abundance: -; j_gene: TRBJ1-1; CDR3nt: TGTGCCAGCAGCTTAGCGAGCAGGGGAACTGAAGCTTTCTTT; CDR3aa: CASSLASRGTEAFF
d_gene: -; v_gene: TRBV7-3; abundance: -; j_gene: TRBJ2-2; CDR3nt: TGTGCCAGCAGCCGTACTGGAAACACCGGGGAGCTGTTTTTT; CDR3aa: CASSRTGNTGELFF
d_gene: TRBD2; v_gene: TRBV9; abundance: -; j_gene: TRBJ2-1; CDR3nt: TGTGCCAGCAGCCCCTTAGCGGGAGGGGGGTACAATGAGCAGTTCTTC; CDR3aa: CASSPLAGGGYNEQFF
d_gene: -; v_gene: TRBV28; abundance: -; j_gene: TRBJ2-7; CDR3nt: TGTGCCAGCAGCCCTCTAGGGGAGCAGTACTTC; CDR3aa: CASSPLGEQYF
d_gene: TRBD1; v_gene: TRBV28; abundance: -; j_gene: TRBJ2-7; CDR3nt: TGTGCCAGCAGTTTAATTCGTCTGACAGGGGAGTTCTCTACACTAGCCAACTACGAGCAGTACTTC; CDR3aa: CASSLIRLTGEFSTLANYEQYF
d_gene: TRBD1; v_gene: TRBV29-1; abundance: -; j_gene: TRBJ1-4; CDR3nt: TGCAGCGTTTTTTGGTTTGGACAGGAGGAAAAAAAACTGTTTTTT; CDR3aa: CSVFWFGQEEKKLFF
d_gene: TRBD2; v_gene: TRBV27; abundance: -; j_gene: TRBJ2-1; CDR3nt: TGTGCCAGCAGCCCGACTAGCGGGGCATACAATGAGCAGTTCTTC; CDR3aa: CASSPTSGAYNEQFF
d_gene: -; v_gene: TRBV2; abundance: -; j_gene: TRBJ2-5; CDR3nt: TGTGCCAGCACCAAGGACCCCCAAGAGACCCAGTACTTC; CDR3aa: CASTKDPQETQYF
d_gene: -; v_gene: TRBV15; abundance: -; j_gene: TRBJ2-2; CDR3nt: TGTGCCACCAGCAAGCATGCGGGCGAGCTGTTTTTT; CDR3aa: CATSKHAGELFF
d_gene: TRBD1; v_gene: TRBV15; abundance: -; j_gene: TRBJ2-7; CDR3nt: TGTGCCACCAGCAGAGCGGGGACAGTTTCCTACGAGCAGTACTTC; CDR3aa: CATSRAGTVSYEQYF
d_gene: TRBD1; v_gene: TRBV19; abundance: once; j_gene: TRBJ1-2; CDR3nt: TGTGCCAGTACACCGGGACAGACTAACTATGGCTACACCTTC; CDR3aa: CASTPGQTNYGYTF
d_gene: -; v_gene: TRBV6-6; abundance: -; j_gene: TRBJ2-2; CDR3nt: TGTGCCAGCAGCCCCTACACCGGGGAGCTGTTTTTT; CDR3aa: CASSPYTGELFF
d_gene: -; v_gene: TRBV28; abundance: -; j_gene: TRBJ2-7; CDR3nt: TGTGCCAGCAGTTTATGGTCATTTATAGGGGCCCAAAGATCCTACGAGCAGTACTTC; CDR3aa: CASSLWSFIGAQRSYEQYF
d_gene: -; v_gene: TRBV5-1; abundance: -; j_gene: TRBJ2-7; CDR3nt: TGCGCCAGCAGCTGGTCCAGGCCTCCCTACGAGCAGTACTTC; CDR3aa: CASSWSRPPYEQYF
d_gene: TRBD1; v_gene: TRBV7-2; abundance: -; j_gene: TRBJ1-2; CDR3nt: TGTGCCAGCAGCTTAGGGGGACAGGGGGCATTAAGCTATGGCTACACCTTC; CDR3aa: CASSLGGQGALSYGYTF
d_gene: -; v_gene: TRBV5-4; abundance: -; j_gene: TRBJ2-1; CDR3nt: TGTGCCAGCAGCTTGCCCCTGCAGGGGTCCCCCTACAATGAGCAGTTCTTC; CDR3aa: CASSLPLQGSPYNEQFF
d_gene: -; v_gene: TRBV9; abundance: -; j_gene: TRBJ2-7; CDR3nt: TGTGCCAGCAGCGTCGGTGCAGGAGGGCCTTTCGAGCAGTACTTC; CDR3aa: CASSVGAGGPFEQYF
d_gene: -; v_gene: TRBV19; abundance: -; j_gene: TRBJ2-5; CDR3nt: TGTGCCAGTAGTTCTGGGCACTTCCAAGAGACCCAGTACTTC; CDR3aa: CASSSGHFQETQYF
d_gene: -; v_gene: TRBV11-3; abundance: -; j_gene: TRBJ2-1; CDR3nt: TGTGCCGGCAGCTCCGGCCCCCAAGAGCAGTTCTTC; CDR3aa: CAGSSGPQEQFF
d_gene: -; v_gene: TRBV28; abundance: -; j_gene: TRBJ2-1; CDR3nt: TGTGCCAGCAGTCCACCTCCGCGAAGCTCCTACAATGAGCAGTTCTTC; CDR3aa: CASSPPPRSSYNEQFF
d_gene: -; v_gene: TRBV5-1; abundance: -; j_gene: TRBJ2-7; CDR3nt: TGCGCCAGCAGCTTGTGGCGGGATTCCAAGGGCTTGTACTTC; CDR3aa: CASSLWRDSKGLYF
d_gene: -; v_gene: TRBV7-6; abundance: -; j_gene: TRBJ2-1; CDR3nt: TGTGCCGGCCTTGAATGTGAGCAGTTCTTC; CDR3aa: CAGLECEQFF
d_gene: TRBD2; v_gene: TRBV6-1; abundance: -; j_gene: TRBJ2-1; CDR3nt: TGTGCCAGCAGTGAATCTACAGCGGGAGGGTCACGAAATGAGCAGTTCTTC; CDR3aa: CASSESTAGGSRNEQFF
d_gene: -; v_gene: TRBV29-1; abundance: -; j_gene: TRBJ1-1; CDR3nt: TGCAGCGCTTACAAGATAATGAACACTGAAGCTTTCTTT; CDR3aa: CSAYKIMNTEAFF
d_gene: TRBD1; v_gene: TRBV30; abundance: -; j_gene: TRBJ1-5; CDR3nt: TGTGCCTGGAGAGGGGACAGCACAAATCAGCCCCAGCATTTT; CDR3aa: CAWRGDSTNQPQHF
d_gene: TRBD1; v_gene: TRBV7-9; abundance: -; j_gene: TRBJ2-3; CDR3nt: TGTGCCAGCAGCTTAGCGGCAGGGGGCGGAGATACGCAGTATTTT; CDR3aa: CASSLAAGGGDTQYF
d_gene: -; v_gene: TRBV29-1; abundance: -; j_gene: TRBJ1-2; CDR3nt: TGCAGCGTTTTAGGCAGGAATTTTGTGGGCTACACCTTC; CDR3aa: CSVLGRNFVGYTF
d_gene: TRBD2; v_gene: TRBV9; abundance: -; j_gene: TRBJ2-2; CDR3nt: TGTGCCAGCAGCGTAGCGGGAGGGCCTACCGGGGAGCTGTTTTTT; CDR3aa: CASSVAGGPTGELFF
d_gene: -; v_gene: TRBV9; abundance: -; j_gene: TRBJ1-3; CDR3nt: TGTGCCAGCAGCGTATCCGGGGGCGATGGAAACACCATATATTTT; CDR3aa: CASSVSGGDGNTIYF
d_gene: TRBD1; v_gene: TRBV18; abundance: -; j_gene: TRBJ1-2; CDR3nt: TGTGCCAGCTCACCCCGGACAGGGATCACCTTCGGCTACACCTTC; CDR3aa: CASSPRTGITFGYTF
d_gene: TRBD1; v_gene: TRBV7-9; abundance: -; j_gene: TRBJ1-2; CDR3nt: TGTGCCAGCAGAAATAGTGGGACAGGGGGCTATGGCTACACCTTC; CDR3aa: CASRNSGTGGYGYTF
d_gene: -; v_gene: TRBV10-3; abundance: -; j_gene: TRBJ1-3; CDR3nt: TGTGCCATCAGAACGGGGTCCCTCTCTGGAAACACCATATATTTT; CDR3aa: CAIRTGSLSGNTIYF
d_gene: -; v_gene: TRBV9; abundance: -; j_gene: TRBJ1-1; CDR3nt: TGTGCCAGCAGCGTGTCAGGGAAGGGTTTCAAGAACACTGAAGCTTTCTTT; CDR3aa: CASSVSGKGFKNTEAFF
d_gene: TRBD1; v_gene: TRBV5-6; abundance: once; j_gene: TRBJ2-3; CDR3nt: TGTGCCAGCAGCCCGGGACAGGGTAGAGGAGATACGCAGTATTTT; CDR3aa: CASSPGQGRGDTQYF
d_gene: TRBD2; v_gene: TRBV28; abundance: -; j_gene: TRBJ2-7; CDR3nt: TGTGCCAGCGAAGCGGGACCTTTCTACGAGCAGTACTTC; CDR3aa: CASEAGPFYEQYF
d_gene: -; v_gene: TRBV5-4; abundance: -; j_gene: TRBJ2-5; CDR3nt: TGTGCCAGCAGCCCCAGGGGTCCCCGGAGCGGGGAAGAGACCCAGTACTTC; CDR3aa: CASSPRGPRSGEETQYF
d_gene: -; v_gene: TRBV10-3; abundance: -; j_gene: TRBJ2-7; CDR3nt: TGTGCCATCAGTGAGTTGGACTTCGGAAGAGAGCAGTACTTC; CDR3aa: CAISELDFGREQYF
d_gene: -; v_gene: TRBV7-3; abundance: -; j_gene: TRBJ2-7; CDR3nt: TGTGCCAGCAGCTTAACTCCCAGGAACGCCTACGAGCAGTACTTC; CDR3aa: CASSLTPRNAYEQYF
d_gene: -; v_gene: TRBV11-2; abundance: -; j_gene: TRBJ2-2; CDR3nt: TGTGCCAGCAGCTTACCAAAAACTTCGGGGGAGCTGTTTTTT; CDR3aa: CASSLPKTSGELFF
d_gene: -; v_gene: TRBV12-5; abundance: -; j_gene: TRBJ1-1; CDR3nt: TGTGCTAGTGGTTCTCAGGGTGGCACTGAAGCTTTCTTT; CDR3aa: CASGSQGGTEAFF
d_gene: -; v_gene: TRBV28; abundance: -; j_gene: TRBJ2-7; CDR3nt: TGTGCCAGCAGCCCCGGAGGGGTCCCCTACGAGCAGTACTTC; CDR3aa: CASSPGGVPYEQYF
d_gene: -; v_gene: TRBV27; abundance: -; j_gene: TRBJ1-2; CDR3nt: TGTGCCAGCAGCCCAATTGGGTATTATGGCTACACCTTC; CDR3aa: CASSPIGYYGYTF
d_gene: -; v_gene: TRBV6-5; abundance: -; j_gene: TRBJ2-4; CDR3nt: TGTGCCAGCAGTTACTCCGCGATAGCCAAAAACATTCAGTACTTC; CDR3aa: CASSYSAIAKNIQYF
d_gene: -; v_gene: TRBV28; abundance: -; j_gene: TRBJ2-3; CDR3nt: TGTGCCAGCAGTTCCCGGGGGCGGGGCACAGATACGCAGTATTTT; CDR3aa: CASSSRGRGTDTQYF
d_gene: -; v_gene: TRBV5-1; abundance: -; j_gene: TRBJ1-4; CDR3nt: TGCGCCAGCAGCCCAACCGGGACTAGCGGTCCAGTGATAAGTGAAAAACTGTTTTTT; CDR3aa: CASSPTGTSGPVISEKLFF
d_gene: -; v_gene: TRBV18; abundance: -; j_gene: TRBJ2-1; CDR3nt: TGTGCCAGCTCATACCTCATTCCCTACAATGAGCAGTTCTTC; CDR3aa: CASSYLIPYNEQFF
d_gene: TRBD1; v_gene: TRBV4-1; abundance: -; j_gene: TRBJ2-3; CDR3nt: TGCGCCAGCAGCCAAGAGGACAGGGGGCCTGATACGCAGTATTTT; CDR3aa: CASSQEDRGPDTQYF
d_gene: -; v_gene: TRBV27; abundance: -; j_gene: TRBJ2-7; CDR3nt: TGTGCCAGCAGCCCCCGGTCTCCCGGGACGTCCGAGCAGTACTTC; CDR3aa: CASSPRSPGTSEQYF
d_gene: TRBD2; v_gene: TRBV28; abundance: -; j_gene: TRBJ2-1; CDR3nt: TGTGCCAGTTCGAGCGGGAGCATATACAATGAGCAGTTCTTC; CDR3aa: CASSSGSIYNEQFF
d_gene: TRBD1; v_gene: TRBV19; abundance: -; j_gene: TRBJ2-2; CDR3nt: TGTGCCAGTAGTCTCAGGACAGGGGGCGATCCCGGGGAGCTGTTTTTT; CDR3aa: CASSLRTGGDPGELFF
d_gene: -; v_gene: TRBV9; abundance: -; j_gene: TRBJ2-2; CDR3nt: TGTGCCAGCAGCGTATCCCAGCCGGGCGCGAACACCGGGGAGCTGTTTTTT; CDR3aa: CASSVSQPGANTGELFF
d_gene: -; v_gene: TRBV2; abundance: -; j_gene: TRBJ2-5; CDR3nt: TGTGCCAGCACTTGGGGCTCCCCGTGGACCCAGTACTTC; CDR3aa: CASTWGSPWTQYF
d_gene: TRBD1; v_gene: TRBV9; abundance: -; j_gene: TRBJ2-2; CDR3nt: TGTGCCAGCAGCGGTCTCCGGGACAGCCTAACCGGGGAGCTGTTTTTT; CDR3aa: CASSGLRDSLTGELFF
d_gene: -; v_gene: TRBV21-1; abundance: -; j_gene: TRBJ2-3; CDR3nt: TGTGCCAGCAGCCTTCAAAGATTGTCGGGCAGGGGATACACAGATACGCAGTATTTT; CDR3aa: CASSLQRLSGRGYTDTQYF
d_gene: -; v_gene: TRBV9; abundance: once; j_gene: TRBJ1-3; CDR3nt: TGTGCCAGCAGCGTAGTGGGTGGGATCACTGGAAACACCATATATTTT; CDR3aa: CASSVVGGITGNTIYF
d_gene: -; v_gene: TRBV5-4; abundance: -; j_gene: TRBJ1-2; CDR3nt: TGTGCCAGCAGCTTGGCCATTTCAGGTACCTATGGCTACACCTTC; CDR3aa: CASSLAISGTYGYTF
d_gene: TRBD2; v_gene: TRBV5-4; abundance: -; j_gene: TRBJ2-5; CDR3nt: TGTGCCAGCAGCTCAAGGACTAGCGGAACTTCGGGGACCCAGTACTTC; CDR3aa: CASSSRTSGTSGTQYF
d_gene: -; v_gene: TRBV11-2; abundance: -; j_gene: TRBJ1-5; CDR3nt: TGTGCCAGCAGCTTAGAGGTTAATCAGCCCCAGCATTTT; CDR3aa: CASSLEVNQPQHF
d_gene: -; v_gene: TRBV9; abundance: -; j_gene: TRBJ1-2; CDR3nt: TGTGCCAGCAGCACTCGGGACGGCATTAACTATGGCTACACCTTC; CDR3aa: CASSTRDGINYGYTF
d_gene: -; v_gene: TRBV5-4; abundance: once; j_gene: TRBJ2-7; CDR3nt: TGTGCCAGCAGAAGTGAGGCCAGTTCGTACGAGCAGTACTTC; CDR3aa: CASRSEASSYEQYF